One sample yielded the 10 T cell receptor beta chains listed below, sequenced in a study of radiotherapy plus CTLA-4 blockade in lung cancer. Assay used: immunoSEQ multiplex PCR; TCRdb lists only in-frame clones, some missing. The sample comprises around 70,000 clones, over 75% of which are singletons, and about 4% rests with the top ten. The sample consisted of peripheral blood, taken from a patient treated with radiotherapy plus ipilimumab. The origin of the receptors is a human donor with non-small cell lung cancer who had a partial response to radiotherapy plus ipilimumab.

Only a few counts were recorded for this clone. The chain has TRBV4-1 and TRBJ2-7; 12 bases match TRBD2. Germline V gene data show CDR1 as MGHRA and CDR2 as YSYEKL. The CDR3 is 18 residues long. V lost 5 bases, J lost 2 bases, and 13 bases stayed unmatched. CDR3 sequence (DNA): TGCGCCAGCAGCAAAGGGGGACTAGCGGGTTACGTGGCCTACGAGCAGTACTTC. Translated, it gives CASSKGGLAGYVAYEQYF.

This chain connects TRBV7-9 to TRBJ2-5; TRBD2 matches at 9 bases. V was clipped by 5 bases and J by 4 bases; unmatched bases: 11. From germline, CDR1 is SEHNR and CDR2 FQNEAQ (reference sequence). The CDR3 has 16 amino acids. The CDR3 nucleotides are TGTGCCAGCAGCCCACCCCTTAGCGGGAGAGGAGAGACCCAGTACTTC. It yields the protein CASSPPLSGRGETQYF.

The rearrangement uses TRBV19 and TRBJ1-1, with 7 bases identical to TRBD1. Germline CDR1 reads LNHDA; CDR2 reads SQIVND (reference sequence). V lost 6 bases and J lost 4; bases outside the gene matches: 8. The CDR3 runs 14 residues. The CDR3 DNA sequence: TGTGCCAGTAGGATACAGGGGAGAGGCACTGAAGCTTTCTTT. It translates to CASRIQGRGTEAFF.

Only one count was recorded for this clone. The chain combines TRBV5-1 with TRBJ2-5; D possibly corresponds to TRBD2 (6 bases). V dropped 2 bases and J dropped 3 bases, with 11 bases sitting between them. CDR3 length: 14 residues. The germline CDR1 and CDR2 sequences are SGHRS and YFSETQ. The CDR3 here is CASSFVAAKETQYF. The CDR3 DNA sequence: TGCGCCAGCAGCTTTGTAGCGGCAAAAGAGACCCAGTACTTC.

The V gene is TRBV7-3, the J gene TRBJ2-1; the D gene is possibly TRBD2 (6 bases). CDR1 and CDR2 from the germline V gene are SGHTA and FQGTGA. The CDR3 covers 16 residues. V was clipped by 1 base and J by 3 bases, with 13 bases between them. Written as DNA, the CDR3 is TGTGCCAGCAGCTTAAATTCGGGAGTCAACTACAATGAGCAGTTCTTC. As protein: CASSLNSGVNYNEQFF.

The chain employs TRBV11-2 and TRBJ2-5; D is possibly TRBD1 (6 bases). V dropped 4 bases and J dropped 1 base, with 13 bases sitting between them. Looked up from germline, CDR1 is SGHAT and CDR2 is FQNNGV. CDR3 length: 15 residues. The CDR3 DNA follows: TGTGCCAGCAGCTCTTTGGCAGGGGCCCAAGAGACCCAGTACTTC. Its translation: CASSSLAGAQETQYF.

To note about this clone: Other DNA sequences in the same sample also yield this CDR3. V and J are TRBV9 and TRBJ2-3; TRBD2 might be the D (6 bases). This CDR3 contains 14 residues. Germline loops: CDR1 SGDLS, CDR2 YYNGEE. V lost 1 base and J 0 bases, leaving 6 bases between the germline ends. The CDR3 sequence: CASSVSGSTDTQYF. As DNA, the CDR3 is TGTGCCAGCAGCGTAAGCGGGAGCACAGATACGCAGTATTTT.

This clone has more than one count but fewer than ten. The chain recombines TRBV27 with TRBJ2-1, with 7 nucleotides matching TRBD2. CDR1 and CDR2 from the germline V gene are MNHEY and SMNVEV (reference sequence). J gave up 2 bases and V 3 bases, and 7 bases lay outside the gene matches. The CDR3 length is 16 residues. CDR3 DNA sequence: TGTGCCAGCAGTTTCCTCTTAGCGGGTCCCTACAATGAGCAGTTCTTC. Its translation is CASSFLLAGPYNEQFF.

In this sample, this clone turned up a few times. The rearrangement links TRBV10-1 to TRBJ2-7; 12 bases agree with TRBD2. V gave up 3 bases and J gave up 6 bases; unmatched junction bases: 0. The CDR3 runs to 13 residues. Germline loops: CDR1 WNHNN, CDR2 SYGVQD (reference sequence). CDR3 sequence reads: CASSELAGGEQYF. CDR3 DNA: TGCGCCAGCAGTGAACTAGCGGGAGGCGAGCAGTACTTC.

The genes are TRBV6-1 and TRBJ1-3; possible D gene TRBD1, 5 bases. There are 15 residues in the CDR3. Between the trimmed V and J ends, which lost 2 bases and 4 bases, there was a span of 12 bases. Germline V lookup: CDR1 MNHNS, CDR2 SASEGT. The CDR3 reads CASSEIAGSGNTIYF. In DNA, the CDR3 is TGTGCCAGCAGTGAAATAGCAGGGTCCGGAAACACCATATATTTT.